This T cell receptor (beta chain) was documented in a study of blood T cell repertoires in COVID-19 (TCRdb year 2020). Looking at the study overall: Samples covering the acute and convalescent phases of COVID-19 were provided by collaborators in the United States, Italy and Spain. The repertoires were released in a freely available public database meant as a resource for research on the immune response to SARS-CoV-2. The prospective study material was composed of cDNA or gDNA derived from T cells, B-cell-depleted T cells, or PBMCs. The dataset comprised deeply sampled blood TCRbeta repertoires from subjects exposed to, actively infected with, or recovered from COVID-19. The sample metadata nearly always contained a de-identified subject ID, COVID-19 status, age in years and sex. Where available, HLA class I and class II types were taken from metadata supplied by the sample provider and were not determined by assay-based typing. The samples were drawn from two sources: the first 160 participants of the ongoing ImmuneRACE study, and 950 to 1,500 subjects contributed by 6 global collaborators.

In the prospective study, participants were roughly 18 to 95 years old, resided in approximately 25 geographic areas of the United States, and were enrolled through a virtual design. In the prospective study, participants were assigned to cohorts based on the clinical history participants reported in a screening survey and a study questionnaire. For ImmuneRACE Cohort 3, a participant was defined as recovered based on two consecutive negative NP/OP PCR tests, clearance by a healthcare professional, or resolution of symptoms. Each participant in the prospective study had whole blood, serum and a nasopharyngeal or oropharyngeal swab collected by mobile phlebotomists. Over an approximately 2-month period, participants in the prospective study had the option of providing additional blood draws and questionnaires. Blood samples from the prospective study were shipped frozen or at room temperature prior to DNA extraction.

Cut back by 7 bases and 3 bases, the V and J ends lie 15 bases apart. In the germline V gene (reference sequence), CDR1 corresponds to LNHDA and CDR2 to SQIVND. Inclusive of the bounding cysteine and phenylalanine, the CDR3 is 14 residues long. Of all the DNA, just the CDR3 is kept, 42 bases in frame from base 1. Summary of the overall study and its limitations: Clinical and demographic metadata were provided uncurated, with the amount varying by source and participant.

A note on this clone: It lacks a known antigen. No much larger clone exists at a distance of one base, and base qualities are not known.

The immunoSEQ Assay, a bias-controlled multiplex PCR, was used to amplify TCRbeta CDR3 regions from genomic DNA. Concerning the study's data processing: Within the assay, amplification of reference gene primers was used to estimate how many nucleated cells each sample contained. Sequence reads were collapsed and filtered to measure the absolute abundance of every unique TCRbeta CDR3 rearrangement. Productive Simpson clonality was computed per sample as the square root of Simpson's diversity index over productive rearrangements. As stored in TCRdb, this immuneACCESS dataset retains in-frame rearrangements with V and J assigned. A fraction of the clones does not appear; measured against another copy, unresolved V genes explain less than half of the discrepancy, and the remainder lacks a known reason. V and J calls and clone size are as listed in that table; D and trimming were resolved from the DNA. Across this sample there are 330,000 or so clones, with more than 85% seen only once. Together, the top ten hold approximately 18% of the sample.

The sequence came from a woman aged 30 to 39 who had recovered from COVID-19. The V gene is TRBV19 and the J gene is TRBJ1-2, with TRBD1 perhaps the D gene, on 6 matching bases. The sequencing sample was made of PBMCs or T cells enriched from blood (not recorded which). The DNA sequence follows: TGTGCCAGTAATTCAGGGAGGGGGGACTATGGCTACACCTTC. It encodes CASNSGRGDYGYTF.